This TCR beta chain was identified during a study of early T cells in non-severe SARS-CoV-2 infection. On the study more broadly: The sequenced material was bulk RNA from unsorted whole blood, and its chains were unpaired.

The CDR3 contains 13 residues. In germline, CDR1 is SQVTM, CDR2 ANQGSEA. V was clipped by 3 bases and J by 4 bases, with 12 bases between them. Unique molecular identifiers tagged individual cDNA molecules. TCRdb used MiXCR to reprocess the 5' RACE reads, holding one entry per CDR3 protein. The repertoire consists of tens of thousands of distinct CDR3 sequences, with 10% to 15% occurring once and the leading ten covering around 1.1%. The sequencing sample was made of whole blood. The sequence came from an adult who was a healthcare worker with PCR-confirmed SARS-CoV-2 infection or an uninfected control (not recorded which). The chain combines TRBV29-1 with TRBJ2-5, with D unclear. The CDR3 loop reads CSVDLALGETQYF. The DNA for the CDR3 is TGCAGCGTTGATTTGGCCTTAGGAGAGACCCAGTACTTC. Full variable domain (outside the CDR3, taken from reference TRBV29-1 and TRBJ2-5): SAVISQKPSRDICQRGTSLTIQCQVDSQVTMMFWYRQQPGQSLTLIATANQGSEATYESGFVIDKFPISRPNLTFSTLTVSNMSPEDSSIYLCSVDLALGETQYFGPGTRLLVL.